This T cell receptor beta chain was captured in a study of cytomegalovirus exposure and HLA in healthy donors. The donors were members of the roughly 120-subject validation cohort (separate from the roughly 670-subject first cohort). Overall study findings and caveats: In vitro confirmation showed a few CMV-associated chains to be CMV antigen specific.

Losses at the gene ends were 3 bases for V and 0 bases for J; bases not matched to a gene: 3. The CDR3 sequence is 16 residues long. CDR1 MGHDK and CDR2 SYGVNS come from the germline V gene. Remarks on this clone: The antigen remains undetermined.

Sequenced by immunoSEQ multiplex PCR; TCRdb stores in-frame clones only, minus some. The sample holds about 86,000 clones, around 92% seen once. Sequenced: PBMCs. The TCR sequence derives from a man aged 18 to 30 in good health and CMV-seronegative. The chain has TRBV25-1 and TRBJ2-1; 9 positions agree with TRBD1. The CDR3 spells CASSDLTGGSYNEQFF. CDR3 in DNA: TGTGCCAGCAGTGACTTGACAGGGGGCTCCTACAATGAGCAGTTCTTC.